The entry below describes one TCR beta chain. Its specificity is unknown. This sample stems from a study of T cells in localized non-small cell lung cancer. TCRdb keeps only in-frame clones here, not all; method: immunoSEQ multiplex PCR. The profile shows tens of thousands of clones, around 83% of them singletons. Between the trimmed V and J ends, which lost 4 bases and 4 bases, there was a span of 25 bases. The V gene's germline CDR1 is SEHNR and CDR2 FQNEAQ (reference sequence). CDR3 length: 18 amino acids. Study-level points and caveats: Adjacent uninvolved lung had the highest clonality, suggesting focused antigen responses. There were a median around 57 of the top 100 tumor clones appearing in adjacent lung. One tumor region alone was sequenced, and heterogeneity therefore remains possible.

The material was PBMCs, obtained before any cancer treatment. The chain uses TRBV7-9 and TRBJ1-1, with a possible D match to TRBD1 (6 bases). This sequence was found in a man aged 35 to 69 with stage II lung adenocarcinoma. The CDR3 loop is CASSSQGKGIATGTEAFF. In DNA form, the CDR3 reads TGTGCCAGCAGCTCCCAGGGGAAGGGCATCGCGACGGGCACTGAAGCTTTCTTT. Full variable domain (outside the CDR3, taken from reference TRBV7-9 and TRBJ1-1): DTGVSQNPRHKITKRGQNVTFRCDPISEHNRLYWYRQTLGQGPEFLTYFQNEAQLEKSRLLSDRFSAERPKGSFSTLEIQRTEQGDSAMYLCASSSQGKGIATGTEAFFGQGTRLTVV.